This T cell receptor (beta chain) was profiled in a study of cytomegalovirus exposure and HLA in healthy donors. Findings and limits, study-wide: Per a later analysis, HLA-associated TCR beta chains showed more clonal expansion than other, equally common TCR beta chains.

13 Jbeta primers and 60 Vbeta primers were used for the PCR. The method was immunoSEQ multiplex PCR; TCRdb's version includes in-frame clones alone and lacks a portion of them. The sample contains some 100,000 clones, under 85% of which appear only once. On this clone: Antigen: not known.

The germline V and J ends were trimmed by 4 bases and 1 base, with 15 bases remaining between them. Per germline, CDR1 MNHNS and CDR2 SASEGT. This CDR3 is 16 amino acids long. The specimen sequenced was PBMCs. The receptor was derived from a man aged 35-49 years in good health and CMV-seropositive. The V gene is TRBV6-1, the J gene TRBJ2-3, with D perhaps matching TRBD1 (6 bases). CDR3 protein: CASSVFWGQGTDTQYF. The CDR3, as DNA: TGTGCCAGCAGTGTTTTCTGGGGGCAGGGCACAGATACGCAGTATTTT.